These 16 T cell receptor beta chains were sequenced from one sample in a study of post-analysis software for immune sequencing data. Study-wide results and caveats: The study found TRBV5-6, TRBV5-1 and TRBV20-1 among a few TRBV segments more frequent in patients than controls.

Their antigen targets remain unknown. The TCR beta cDNA libraries contained unique molecular identifiers. TCRdb re-analysed the PCR reads in MiXCR, keeping a single row per CDR3 protein. Of roughly 430,000 distinct CDR3 sequences listed, roughly 40% are singletons. Sequencing used blood. The receptors come from a girl aged 2-10 years with multiple sclerosis.

In this sample, this clonotype turned up a few times. The V gene is TRBV5-6, the J gene TRBJ1-1, with TRBD1 matching 7 bases. This CDR3 region has 14 residues. V lost 4 bases, J lost 3 bases, and 6 bases stayed unmatched. Germline CDR1 and CDR2: SGHDT and YYEEEE. The CDR3 here is CASSAPDRDTEAFF. The CDR3 nucleotides read TGTGCCAGCAGCGCCCCAGACAGGGACACTGAAGCTTTCTTT.

This clonotype was observed a few times. The chain has TRBV29-1 and TRBJ2-5; 7 bases are shared with TRBD2. Germline values: CDR1 SQVTM, CDR2 ANQGSEA. J gave up 7 bases and V 7 bases, and 15 bases lay outside the gene matches. CDR3 size: 14 residues. The CDR3 sequence is CSGGLADASGTQYF. The DNA of the CDR3 is TGCAGCGGAGGTCTAGCGGATGCCTCCGGGACCCAGTACTTC. Based on the CDR3 plus reference TRBV29-1 and TRBJ2-5, the full variable domain is SAVISQKPSRDICQRGTSLTIQCQVDSQVTMMFWYRQQPGQSLTLIATANQGSEATYESGFVIDKFPISRPNLTFSTLTVSNMSPEDSSIYLCSGGLADASGTQYFGPGTRLLVL.

This clonotype was seen a few times. The chain uses TRBV15 and TRBJ2-3; 7 bases line up with TRBD1. J was trimmed by 9 bases and V by 5 bases; bases with no gene match: 11. Germline CDR1 is LNHNV and CDR2 is YYDKDF (reference sequence). The CDR3 has 14 residues. CDR3 sequence: CATSPLTTGTTQYF. CDR3 coding DNA: TGTGCCACCAGCCCCCTGACGACAGGGACCACGCAGTATTTT.

The chain carries TRBV20-1 and TRBJ1-5, with a possible D match to TRBD1 (5 bases). Germline-derived CDR1 and CDR2 are DFQATT and SNEGSKA (reference sequence). This CDR3 contains 14 residues. The V and J ends lost 5 bases and 1 base respectively, with 12 bases between them. CDR3 sequence (DNA): TGCAGTGCTGATCCCAGGGTCAGCAATCAGCCCCAGCATTTT. This gives the protein CSADPRVSNQPQHF.

CDR3 region: CASSYSAGYTF. The CDR3 DNA reads TGTGCCAGCAGTTACTCGGCCGGCTACACCTTC. The chain employs TRBV6-2 or TRBV6-3 and TRBJ1-2; D is undetermined. The germline CDR1 and CDR2 sequences are MNHEY and SVGEGT. Between the trimmed V and J ends, which lost 0 bases and 8 bases, there was a span of 4 bases. The CDR3 has 11 residues.

The rearrangement links TRBV4-1 to TRBJ1-5; D not certain. The CDR3 totals 17 residues. Trimming pared 3 bases from V and 0 bases from J, leaving 15 bases between. Germline V CDR1 and CDR2: MGHRA, YSYEKL. The CDR3 DNA reads TGCGCCAGCAGCCAGGTTGTGATGACCACTAGCAATCAGCCCCAGCATTTT. Protein product: CASSQVVMTTSNQPQHF.

The chain links TRBV3-1 to TRBJ1-1; no firm D call. The CDR3 loop spans 14 amino acids. The ends were cut back, 1 base at V and 4 bases at J, with 10 bases in the middle. Germline V gene data show CDR1 as LGHDT and CDR2 as YNNKEL (reference sequence). The CDR3 nucleotides read TGTGCCAGCAGCCAAGTAGGTTCTGGCACTGAAGCTTTCTTT. This sequence encodes CASSQVGSGTEAFF.

The V and J genes are TRBV21-1 and TRBJ2-5. TRBV21-1 is deemed a pseudogene. CDR3 length: 13 residues. CDR3 residues: CASSKLNQKTQYF. CDR3 nucleotides: TGTGCCAGCAGCAAATTAAACCAAAAGACCCAGTACTTC.

The table lists this clonotype with a few counts. The chain has TRBV20-1 and TRBJ2-7; 13 bases agree with TRBD2. The junction had 13 bases not matched to a gene; V was cut back by 6 bases and J by 11 bases. This CDR3 is 14 amino acids long. The germline CDR1 and CDR2 sequences are DFQATT and SNEGSKA (reference sequence). In DNA, the CDR3 is TGCAGTGCCCGGACTAGCGGGAGTCCACAAGAAAAGTACTTC. Translated: CSARTSGSPQEKYF.

The table lists this clonotype with a few counts. CDR3 sequence (DNA): TGTGCCAGCGAGACGGGACTAGTCTCCGAGCAGTACTTC. Its protein is CASETGLVSEQYF. The rearrangement joins TRBV28 to TRBJ2-4; 8 bases map to TRBD2. The J call may not be correct, given that the DNA end is closer to TRBJ2-7. Germline-derived CDR1 and CDR2 are MDHEN and SYDVKM. The CDR3 spans 13 residues.

This clonotype was seen repeatedly, ten times or more. The J gene is TRBJ1-6, the V gene TRBV2; 7 bases align to TRBD1. Germline V gene data show CDR1 as SNHLY and CDR2 as FYNNEI. The CDR3 is 18 amino acids. Unmatched junction bases numbered 11, after V lost 6 bases and J lost 0 bases. Here the CDR3 reads CASRGVQGTSSYNSPLHF. The CDR3 DNA reads as TGTGCCAGCAGGGGGGTACAGGGGACCAGCTCCTATAATTCACCCCTCCACTTT.

Turning to this clonotype: One end of the junction fails to match germline, which may point to a read error. The chain joins TRBV12-3 or TRBV12-4 to TRBJ2-7, with 10 bases fitting TRBD1. The CDR3 has 17 residues. Here the CDR3 reads CAGSSRQGATGSYEQYF. The CDR3 region has the DNA TGTGCCGGCAGTTCGAGACAGGGGGCGACCGGAAGTTACGAGCAGTACTTC.

This clonotype has just a few counts. This chain links TRBV5-1 with TRBJ2-3; perhaps TRBD1 as D (5 bases). Deletions cut 7 bases from V and 4 bases from J, with 16 bases between. The V gene's germline CDR1 is SGHRS and CDR2 YFSETQ. The CDR3 contains 14 residues. The CDR3 here is CASGAGRTADTQYF. The CDR3 region has the DNA TGCGCCAGCGGGGCAGGACGAACCGCAGATACGCAGTATTTT. The entire variable domain, with the rest obtained from reference TRBV5-1 and TRBJ2-3, is as follows: KAGVTQTPRYLIKTRGQQVTLSCSPISGHRSVSWYQQTPGQGLQFLFEYFSETQRNKGNFPGRFSGRQFSNSRSEMNVSTLELGDSALYLCASGAGRTADTQYFGPGTRLTVL.

CDR3 nucleotides: TGTGCCAGCAGCGTAGGAGGATTAGGGACTGAAGCTTTCTTT. This sequence encodes CASSVGGLGTEAFF. This rearrangement joins TRBV9 to TRBJ1-1; no clear D. Germline V gene data show CDR1 as SGDLS and CDR2 as YYNGEE. This CDR3 has 14 residues. With 0 bases removed from V and 5 bases from J, the gap between germline ends came to 11 bases.

The rearrangement joins TRBV4-3 to TRBJ1-1; D gene ambiguous. This CDR3 has 14 amino acids. The V and J ends lost 0 bases and 1 base respectively, with 6 bases between them. The germline V gene encodes CDR1 LGHNA and CDR2 YSLEER. CDR3 nucleotide sequence: TGCGCCAGCAGCCAAGATCTCCCGAACACTGAAGCTTTCTTT. Translated, it gives CASSQDLPNTEAFF.

This clonotype was seen only once. The junction shows a germline mismatch at one end, possibly a read error. The V and J genes are TRBV7-9 and TRBJ2-7, with D perhaps matching TRBD1 (5 bases). This CDR3 is built from 12 residues. CDR1 and CDR2 (germline): SEHNR, FQNEAQ (reference sequence). Written as DNA, the CDR3 is TGTACCAGCAGCTTAAGGGGCTACGAGCAGTACTTC. This gives the protein CTSSLRGYEQYF.